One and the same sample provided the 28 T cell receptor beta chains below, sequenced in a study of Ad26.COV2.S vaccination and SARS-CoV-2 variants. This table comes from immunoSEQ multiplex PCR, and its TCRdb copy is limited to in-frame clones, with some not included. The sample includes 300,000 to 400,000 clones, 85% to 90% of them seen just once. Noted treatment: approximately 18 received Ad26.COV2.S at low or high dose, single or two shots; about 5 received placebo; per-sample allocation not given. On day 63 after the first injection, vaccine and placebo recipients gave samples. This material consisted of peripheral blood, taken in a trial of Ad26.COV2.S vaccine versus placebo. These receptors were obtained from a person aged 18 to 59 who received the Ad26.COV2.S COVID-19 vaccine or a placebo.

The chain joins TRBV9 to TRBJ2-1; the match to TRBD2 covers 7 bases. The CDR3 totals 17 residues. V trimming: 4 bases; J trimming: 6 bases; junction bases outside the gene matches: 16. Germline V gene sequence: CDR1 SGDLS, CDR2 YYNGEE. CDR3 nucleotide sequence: TGTGCCAGCAGCTCACACGGGGCGGGAGTACGGGGCAATGAGCAGTTCTTC. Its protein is CASSSHGAGVRGNEQFF.

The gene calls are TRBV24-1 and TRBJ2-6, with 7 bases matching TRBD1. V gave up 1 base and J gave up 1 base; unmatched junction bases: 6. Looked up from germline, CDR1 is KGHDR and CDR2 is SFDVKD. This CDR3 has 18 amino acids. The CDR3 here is CATSDFPDRDSGANVLTF. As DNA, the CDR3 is TGTGCCACCAGTGATTTCCCAGACAGGGATTCTGGGGCCAACGTCCTGACTTTC.

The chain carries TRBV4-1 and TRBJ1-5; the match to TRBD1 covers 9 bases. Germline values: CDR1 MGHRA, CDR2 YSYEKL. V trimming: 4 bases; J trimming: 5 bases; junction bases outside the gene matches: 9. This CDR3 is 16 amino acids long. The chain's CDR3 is CASSLGPGQGHQPQHF. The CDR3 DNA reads TGCGCCAGCAGCCTCGGACCGGGACAGGGCCATCAGCCCCAGCATTTT.

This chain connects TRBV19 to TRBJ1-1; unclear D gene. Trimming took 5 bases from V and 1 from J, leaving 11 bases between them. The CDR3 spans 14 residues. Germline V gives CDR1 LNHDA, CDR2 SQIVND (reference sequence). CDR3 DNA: TGTGCCAGTAGTTGGTCTCGACAGAACACTGAAGCTTTCTTT. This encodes CASSWSRQNTEAFF.

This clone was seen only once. The CDR3 sequence is CASSYLQGAQPQHF. CDR3 sequence (DNA): TGTGCCAGCAGTTACCTACAGGGCGCTCAGCCCCAGCATTTT. The genes are TRBV6-6 and TRBJ1-5, with a possible D match to TRBD1 (6 bases). The CDR3 is 14 residues long. Between the trimmed V and J ends, which lost 2 bases and 6 bases, there was a span of 11 bases. Germline loops: CDR1 MNHNY, CDR2 SVGAGI (reference sequence).

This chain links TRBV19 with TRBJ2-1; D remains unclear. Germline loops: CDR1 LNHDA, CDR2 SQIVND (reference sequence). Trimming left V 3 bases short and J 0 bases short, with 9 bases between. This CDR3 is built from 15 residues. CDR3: CASSIAWSSYNEQFF. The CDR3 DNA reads TGTGCCAGTAGTATCGCCTGGAGCTCCTACAATGAGCAGTTCTTC.

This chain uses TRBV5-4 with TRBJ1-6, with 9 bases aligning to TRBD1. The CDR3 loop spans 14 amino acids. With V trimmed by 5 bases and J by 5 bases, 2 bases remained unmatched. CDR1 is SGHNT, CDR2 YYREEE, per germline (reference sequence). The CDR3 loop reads CASRRDRDNSPLHF. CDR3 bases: TGTGCCAGCAGGAGGGACAGGGATAATTCACCCCTCCACTTT.

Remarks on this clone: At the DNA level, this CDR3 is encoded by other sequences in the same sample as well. This chain's CDR3 is CASSLGRDNQPQHF. CDR3 in DNA: TGTGCCAGCAGCTTGGGGAGGGATAATCAGCCCCAGCATTTT. The V gene is TRBV5-5, the J gene TRBJ1-5; D gene uncertain. Germline CDR1 reads SGHKS; CDR2 reads YYEKEE (reference sequence). V was pared by 0 bases and J by 4 bases, with 8 bases between. There are 14 residues in the CDR3.

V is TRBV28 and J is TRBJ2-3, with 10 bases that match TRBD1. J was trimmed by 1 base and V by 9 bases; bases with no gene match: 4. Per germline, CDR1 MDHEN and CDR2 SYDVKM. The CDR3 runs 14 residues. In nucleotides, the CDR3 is TGTGCCAGTGGGGGGACAGGGGGCACAGATACGCAGTATTTT. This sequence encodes CASGGTGGTDTQYF. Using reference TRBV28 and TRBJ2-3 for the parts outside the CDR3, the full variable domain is DVKVTQSSRYLVKRTGEKVFLECVQDMDHENMFWYRQDPGLGLRLIYFSYDVKMKEKGDIPEGYSVSREKKERFSLILESASTNQTSMYLCASGGTGGTDTQYFGPGTRLTVL.

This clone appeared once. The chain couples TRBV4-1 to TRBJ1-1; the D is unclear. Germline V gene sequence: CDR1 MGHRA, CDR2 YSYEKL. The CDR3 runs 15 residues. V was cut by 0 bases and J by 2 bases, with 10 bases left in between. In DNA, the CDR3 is TGCGCCAGCAGCCAAGATCCCTCAGGCAACACTGAAGCTTTCTTT. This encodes CASSQDPSGNTEAFF.

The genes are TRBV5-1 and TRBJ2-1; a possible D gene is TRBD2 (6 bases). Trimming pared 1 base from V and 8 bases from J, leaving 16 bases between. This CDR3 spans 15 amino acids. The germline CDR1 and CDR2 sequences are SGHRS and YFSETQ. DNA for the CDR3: TGCGCCAGCAGCTTGCGACTAGGGCAAACCCATGAGCAGTTCTTC. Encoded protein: CASSLRLGQTHEQFF.

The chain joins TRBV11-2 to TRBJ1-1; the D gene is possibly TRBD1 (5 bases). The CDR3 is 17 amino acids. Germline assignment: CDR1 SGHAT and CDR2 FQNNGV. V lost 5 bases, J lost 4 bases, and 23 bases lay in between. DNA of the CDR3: TGTGCCAGCAGCCGAAAAAGGGGACTGCTTTTGGGCACTGAAGCTTTCTTT. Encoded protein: CASSRKRGLLLGTEAFF.

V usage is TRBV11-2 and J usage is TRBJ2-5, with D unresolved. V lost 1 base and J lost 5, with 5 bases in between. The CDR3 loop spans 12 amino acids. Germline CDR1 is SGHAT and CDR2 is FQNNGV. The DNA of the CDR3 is TGTGCCAGCAGCTTAGTCGAGGAGACCCAGTACTTC. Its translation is CASSLVEETQYF.

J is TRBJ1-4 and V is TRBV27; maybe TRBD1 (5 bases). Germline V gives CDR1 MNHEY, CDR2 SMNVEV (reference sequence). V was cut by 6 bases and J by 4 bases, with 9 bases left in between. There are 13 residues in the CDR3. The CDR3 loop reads CASRPGGNEKLFF. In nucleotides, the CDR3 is TGTGCCAGCAGACCCGGGGGTAATGAAAAACTGTTTTTT. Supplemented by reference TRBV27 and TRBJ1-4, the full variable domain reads EAQVTQNPRYLITVTGKKLTVTCSQNMNHEYMSWYRQDPGLGLRQIYYSMNVEVTDKGDVPEGYKVSRKEKRNFPLILESPSPNQTSLYFCASRPGGNEKLFFGSGTQLSVL.

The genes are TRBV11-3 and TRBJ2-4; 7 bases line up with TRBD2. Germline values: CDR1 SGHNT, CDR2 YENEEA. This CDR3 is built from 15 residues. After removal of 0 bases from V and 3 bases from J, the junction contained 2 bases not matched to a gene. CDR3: CASSLDSGVKNIQYF. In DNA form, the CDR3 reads TGTGCCAGCAGCTTAGACAGCGGGGTCAAAAACATTCAGTACTTC.

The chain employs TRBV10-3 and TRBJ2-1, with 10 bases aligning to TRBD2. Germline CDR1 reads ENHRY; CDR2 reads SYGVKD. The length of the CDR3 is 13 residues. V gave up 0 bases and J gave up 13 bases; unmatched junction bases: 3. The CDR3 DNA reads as TGTGCCATCAGTGAGTCGGAGCGGGAGGGCCAGTTCTTC. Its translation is CAISESEREGQFF.

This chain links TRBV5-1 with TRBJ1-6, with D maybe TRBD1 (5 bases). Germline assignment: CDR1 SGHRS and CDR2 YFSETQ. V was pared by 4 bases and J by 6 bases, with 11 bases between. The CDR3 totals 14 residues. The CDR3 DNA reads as TGCGCCAGCAGCAAGGACATTTCTAATTCACCCCTCCACTTT. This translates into CASSKDISNSPLHF.

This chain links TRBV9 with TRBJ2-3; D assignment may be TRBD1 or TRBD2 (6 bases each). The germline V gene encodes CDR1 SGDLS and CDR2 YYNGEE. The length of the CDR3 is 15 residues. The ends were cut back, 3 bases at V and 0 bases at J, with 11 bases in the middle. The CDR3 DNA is TGTGCCAGCAGCGAGGGGGGACTCAGCACAGATACGCAGTATTTT. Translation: CASSEGGLSTDTQYF.

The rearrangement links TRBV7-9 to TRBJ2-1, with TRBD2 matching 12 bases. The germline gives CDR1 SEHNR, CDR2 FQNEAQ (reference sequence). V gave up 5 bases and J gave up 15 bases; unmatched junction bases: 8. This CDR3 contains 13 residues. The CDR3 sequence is CASSVRTSGDPFF. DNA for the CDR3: TGTGCCAGCAGCGTAAGGACTAGCGGGGACCCGTTCTTC.

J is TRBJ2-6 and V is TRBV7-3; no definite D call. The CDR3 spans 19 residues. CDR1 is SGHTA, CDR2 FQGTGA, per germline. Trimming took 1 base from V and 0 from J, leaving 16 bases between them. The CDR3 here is CASSLKPRQISSGANVLTF. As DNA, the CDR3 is TGTGCCAGCAGCTTAAAACCCCGGCAGATAAGCTCTGGGGCCAACGTCCTGACTTTC.

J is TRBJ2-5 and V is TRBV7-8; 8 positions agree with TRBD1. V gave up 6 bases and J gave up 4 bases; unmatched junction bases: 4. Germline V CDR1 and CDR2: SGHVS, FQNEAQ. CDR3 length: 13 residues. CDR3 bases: TGTGCCAGCAGTATAACAGGGGGAGAGACCCAGTACTTC. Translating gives CASSITGGETQYF.

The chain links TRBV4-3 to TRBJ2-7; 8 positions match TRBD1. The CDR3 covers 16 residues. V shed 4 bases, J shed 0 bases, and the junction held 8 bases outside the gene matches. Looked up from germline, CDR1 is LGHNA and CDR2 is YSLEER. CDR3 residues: CASSRGSQGASYEQYF. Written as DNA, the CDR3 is TGCGCCAGCAGCCGAGGGTCCCAGGGGGCCTCCTACGAGCAGTACTTC.

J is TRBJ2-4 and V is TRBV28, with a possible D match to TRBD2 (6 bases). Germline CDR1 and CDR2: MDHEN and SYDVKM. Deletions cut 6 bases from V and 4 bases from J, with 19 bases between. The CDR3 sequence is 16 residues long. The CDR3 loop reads CASRGLFNSGKNIQYF. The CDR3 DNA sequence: TGTGCCAGCAGAGGACTATTTAATTCCGGTAAAAACATTCAGTACTTC.

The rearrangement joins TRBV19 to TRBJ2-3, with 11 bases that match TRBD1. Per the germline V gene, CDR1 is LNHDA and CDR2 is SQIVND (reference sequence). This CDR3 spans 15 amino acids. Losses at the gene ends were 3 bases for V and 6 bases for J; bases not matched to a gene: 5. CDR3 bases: TGTGCCAGTAGTATTGGACAGGGGGCTGGTGATACGCAGTATTTT. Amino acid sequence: CASSIGQGAGDTQYF.

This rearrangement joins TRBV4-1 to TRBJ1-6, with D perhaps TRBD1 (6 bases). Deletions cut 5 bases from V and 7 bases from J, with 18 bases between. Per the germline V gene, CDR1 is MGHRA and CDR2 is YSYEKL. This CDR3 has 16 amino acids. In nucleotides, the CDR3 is TGCGCCAGCAGCGTTAGCCATGGGACAATGAATTCACCCCTCCACTTT. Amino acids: CASSVSHGTMNSPLHF.

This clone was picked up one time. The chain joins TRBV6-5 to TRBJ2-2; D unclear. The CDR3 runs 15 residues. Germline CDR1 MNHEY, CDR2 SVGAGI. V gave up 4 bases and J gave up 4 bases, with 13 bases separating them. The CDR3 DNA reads TGTGCCAGCAGTTGGGAATGGATCTCCACCGGGGAGCTGTTTTTT. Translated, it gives CASSWEWISTGELFF.

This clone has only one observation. CDR3 coding DNA: TGTGCCAGCTCCCCGGGCCTCTCCAATGAGCAGTTCTTC. Protein product: CASSPGLSNEQFF. The V call is TRBV18, the J call TRBJ2-1, with D uncertain. This CDR3 is built from 13 residues. Trimming took off 6 bases at V and 6 bases at J, with 12 bases between the two ends. The germline V gene encodes CDR1 KGHSH and CDR2 LQKENI.

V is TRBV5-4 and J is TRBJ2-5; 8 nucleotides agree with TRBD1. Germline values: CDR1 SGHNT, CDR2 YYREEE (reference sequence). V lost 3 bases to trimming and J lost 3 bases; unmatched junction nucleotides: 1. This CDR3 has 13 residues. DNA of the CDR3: TGTGCCAGCAGCTGGGGACAGGAAGAGACCCAGTACTTC. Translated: CASSWGQEETQYF.